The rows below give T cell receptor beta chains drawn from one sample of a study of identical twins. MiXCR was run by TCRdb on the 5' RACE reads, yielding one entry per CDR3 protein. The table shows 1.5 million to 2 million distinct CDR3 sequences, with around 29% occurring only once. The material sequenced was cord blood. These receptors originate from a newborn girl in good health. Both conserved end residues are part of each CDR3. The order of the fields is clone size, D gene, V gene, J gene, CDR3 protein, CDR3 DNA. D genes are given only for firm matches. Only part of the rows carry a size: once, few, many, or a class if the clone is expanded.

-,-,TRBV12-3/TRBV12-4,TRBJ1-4,CASSPDSLTNEKLFF,TGTGCCAGCAGTCCTGACAGCCTGACTAATGAAAAACTGTTTTTT
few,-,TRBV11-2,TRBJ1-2,CASSLVLGPGYTF,TGTGCCAGCAGCTTAGTACTGGGACCTGGCTACACCTTC
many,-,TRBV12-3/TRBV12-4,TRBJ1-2,CASSLDAHGYTF,TGTGCCAGCAGTTTAGATGCCCATGGCTACACCTTC
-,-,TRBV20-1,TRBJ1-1,CSARDGTLNTEAFF,TGCAGTGCTAGAGATGGGACACTGAACACTGAAGCTTTCTTT
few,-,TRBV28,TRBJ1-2,CATYYRDNYGYTF,TGTGCCACTTATTACCGGGACAACTATGGCTACACCTTC
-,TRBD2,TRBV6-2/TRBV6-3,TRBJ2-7,CASIRAGGPYNEQYF,TGTGCCAGCATCAGAGCGGGGGGGCCTTACAATGAGCAGTACTTC
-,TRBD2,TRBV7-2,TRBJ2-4,CAGTQTSGGTVIQYF,TGTGCCGGCACCCAAACTAGCGGGGGCACCGTCATTCAGTACTTC
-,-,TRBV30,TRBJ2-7,CAWMAKLPYEQYF,TGTGCCTGGATGGCAAAACTACCTTACGAGCAGTACTTC
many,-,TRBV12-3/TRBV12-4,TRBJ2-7,CASSLNRLYEQYF,TGTGCCAGCAGTTTAAATCGACTTTACGAGCAGTACTTC
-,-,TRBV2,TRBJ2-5,CASSNPPLQETQYF,TGTGCCAGCAGTAACCCCCCCCTGCAAGAGACCCAGTACTTC
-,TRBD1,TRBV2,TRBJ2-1,CASRDLGQGGNEQFF,TGTGCCAGCAGGGATCTGGGACAGGGGGGCAATGAGCAGTTCTTC
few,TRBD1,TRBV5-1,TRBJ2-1,CASNILPGGNEQFF,TGCGCCAGCAACATCTTGCCAGGGGGCAATGAGCAGTTCTTC
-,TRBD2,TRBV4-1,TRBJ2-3,CASSRTSGAADTQYF,TGCGCCAGCAGCCGCACTAGCGGGGCCGCAGATACGCAGTATTTT
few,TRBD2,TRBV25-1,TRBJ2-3,CASSQAGVTTDTQYF,TGTGCCAGCAGTCAAGCGGGGGTGACCACAGATACGCAGTATTTT
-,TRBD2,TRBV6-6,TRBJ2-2,CASSPPLAVFHTGELFF,TGTGCCAGCAGCCCCCCGCTAGCGGTCTTCCACACCGGGGAGCTGTTTTTT
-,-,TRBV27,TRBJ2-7,CASSLSGDPTYEQYF,TGTGCCAGCAGTTTATCGGGGGACCCAACCTACGAGCAGTACTTC
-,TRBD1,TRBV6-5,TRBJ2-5,CASSYSWARGQETQYF,TGTGCCAGCAGTTACTCGTGGGCCAGGGGGCAAGAGACCCAGTACTTC
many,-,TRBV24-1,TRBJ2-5,CATSDLRTQETQYF,TGTGCCACCAGTGATTTGCGGACACAAGAGACCCAGTACTTC
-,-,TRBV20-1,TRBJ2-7,CSAKRVGLHSCEQYF,TGCAGTGCTAAGAGGGTCGGACTCCACTCCTGCGAGCAGTACTTC
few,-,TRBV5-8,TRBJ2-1,CASSFRGGLRGQFF,TGTGCCAGCAGCTTCAGGGGCGGTCTAAGGGGGCAGTTCTTC
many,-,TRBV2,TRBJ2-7,CASSEGGSSYEQYF,TGTGCCAGCAGTGAAGGGGGGTCCTCCTACGAGCAGTACTTC
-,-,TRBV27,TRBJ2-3,CAVGLNTQYF,TGTGCCGTGGGGTTGAATACGCAGTATTTT
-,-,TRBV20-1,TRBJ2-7,CSASGGATDYEQYF,TGCAGTGCTAGTGGGGGGGCGACGGACTACGAGCAGTACTTC
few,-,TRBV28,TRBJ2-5,CASSPAGSLQETQYF,TGTGCCAGCAGTCCCGCAGGGAGCCTACAAGAGACCCAGTACTTC
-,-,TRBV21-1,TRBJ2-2,CASSKRGTANTGELFF,TGTGCCAGCAGCAAAAGGGGGACAGCGAACACCGGGGAGCTGTTTTTT
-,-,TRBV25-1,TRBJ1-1,CASSGRTENTEAFF,TGTGCCAGCAGTGGGAGGACAGAGAACACTGAAGCTTTCTTT
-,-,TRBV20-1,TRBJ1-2,CSAREGLGGYTF,TGCAGTGCCAGGGAGGGGTTGGGTGGCTACACCTTC
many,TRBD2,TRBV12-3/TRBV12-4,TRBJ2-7,CASSSGLAVDYYEQYF,TGTGCCAGCAGTTCCGGGCTAGCGGTCGACTATTACGAGCAGTACTTC
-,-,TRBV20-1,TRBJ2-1,CSAIPALWEQFF,TGCAGTGCTATCCCGGCGCTTTGGGAGCAGTTCTTC
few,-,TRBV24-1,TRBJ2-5,CATSDLQGSGWQETQYF,TGTGCCACCAGTGATTTGCAGGGCTCAGGGTGGCAAGAGACCCAGTACTTC
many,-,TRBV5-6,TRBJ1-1,CASSLAGGEAFF,TGTGCCAGCAGCTTGGCGGGGGGTGAAGCTTTCTTT
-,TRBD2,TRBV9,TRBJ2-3,CASSPGLAGGITDTQYF,TGTGCCAGCAGCCCAGGCTTAGCGGGAGGGATCACAGATACGCAGTATTTT
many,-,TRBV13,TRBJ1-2,CASSLPGQFYGYTF,TGTGCCAGCAGCTTACCCGGACAGTTCTATGGCTACACCTTC
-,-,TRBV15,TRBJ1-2,CATSRDLQGYGYTF,TGTGCCACCAGCAGAGATCTTCAGGGCTATGGCTACACCTTC
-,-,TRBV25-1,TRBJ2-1,CASSETRLAHEQFF,TGTGCCAGCAGTGAAACCCGCCTAGCTCATGAGCAGTTCTTC
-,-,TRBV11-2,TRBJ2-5,CASSLLGRGTETQYF,TGTGCCAGCAGCTTGTTGGGAAGGGGCACGGAGACCCAGTACTTC
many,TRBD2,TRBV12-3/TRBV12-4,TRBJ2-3,CASTTSPGLAGSFTDTQYF,TGTGCCAGTACAACCTCCCCGGGACTAGCGGGGAGCTTCACAGATACGCAGTATTTT
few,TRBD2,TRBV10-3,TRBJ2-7,CAIKAGLHYEQYF,TGTGCCATTAAAGCGGGGCTCCACTACGAGCAGTACTTC
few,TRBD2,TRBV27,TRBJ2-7,CASSSTSGSSYNEQYF,TGTGCCAGCAGTTCGACTAGCGGGTCCTCCTACAATGAGCAGTACTTC
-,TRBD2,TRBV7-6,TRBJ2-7,CASSVDLTSRGLNEQYF,TGTGCCAGCAGCGTAGACTTGACTAGCCGGGGACTAAACGAGCAGTACTTC
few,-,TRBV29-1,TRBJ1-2,CSVDHYGYTF,TGCAGCGTGGATCACTATGGCTACACCTTC
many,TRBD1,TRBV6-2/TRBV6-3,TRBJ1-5,CASSSPGQKNQPQHF,TGTGCCAGCAGTTCACCGGGACAGAAGAATCAGCCCCAGCATTTT
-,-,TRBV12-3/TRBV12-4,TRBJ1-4,CASSGTAGATNEKLFF,TGTGCCAGCAGTGGAACAGCGGGCGCAACTAATGAAAAACTGTTTTTT
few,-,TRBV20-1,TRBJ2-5,CSARDVGRSSWETQYF,TGCAGTGCTAGAGATGTGGGGCGTTCTAGTTGGGAGACCCAGTACTTC
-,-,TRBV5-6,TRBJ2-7,CTSSVDSSYEQYF,TGTACCAGCAGCGTCGACAGCTCCTACGAGCAGTACTTC
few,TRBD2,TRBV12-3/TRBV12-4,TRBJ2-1,CASRPRGGLVYEQFF,TGTGCCAGCAGGCCCCGAGGGGGACTAGTATATGAGCAGTTCTTC
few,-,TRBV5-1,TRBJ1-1,CASSLKGSSNTEAFF,TGCGCCAGCAGCTTGAAGGGCAGTTCGAACACTGAAGCTTTCTTT
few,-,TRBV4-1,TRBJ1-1,CASSQTPILTHGNTEAFF,TGCGCCAGCAGCCAAACCCCGATTCTCACTCACGGGAACACTGAAGCTTTCTTT
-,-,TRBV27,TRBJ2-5,CATEARETQYF,TGTGCCACCGAGGCGCGAGAGACCCAGTACTTC
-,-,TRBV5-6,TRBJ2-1,CASSFFYPLSYNEQFF,TGTGCCAGCAGCTTTTTCTACCCTCTCTCCTACAATGAGCAGTTCTTC
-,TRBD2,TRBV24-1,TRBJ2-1,CATSDLGTSGSLHNEQFF,TGTGCCACCAGTGATTTGGGGACTAGCGGGAGCCTCCACAATGAGCAGTTCTTC
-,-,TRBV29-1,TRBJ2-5,CSVAYTQETQYF,TGCAGCGTTGCTTATACACAAGAGACCCAGTACTTC
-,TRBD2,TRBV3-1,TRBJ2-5,CASSPTGLAAFAGKTQYF,TGTGCCAGCAGCCCAACGGGACTAGCCGCATTCGCCGGGAAGACCCAGTACTTC